Sequencing of this T cell receptor beta chain was carried out in a study of T cell changes during pregnancy in multiple sclerosis. V trimming: 4 bases; J trimming: 2 bases; junction bases outside the gene matches: 4. This CDR3 spans 15 amino acids. Per germline, CDR1 SGHDT and CDR2 YYEEEE. Sequencing used immunoSEQ multiplex PCR; TCRdb keeps in-frame clones, though not all of them. The data contain fewer than 45,000 clones, 90% to 95% of them singletons. The chain couples TRBV5-6 to TRBJ2-1, with TRBD2 matching over 9 bases. The sequencing used CD4+ T cells from peripheral blood mononuclear cells, collected in the third trimester of pregnancy. This TCR was recovered from a female donor in good health, enrolled as a control in a pregnancy study. CDR3 sequence: CASSGGGGAYNEQFF. The CDR3 DNA follows: TGTGCCAGCAGCGGCGGCGGGGGGGCCTACAATGAGCAGTTCTTC.